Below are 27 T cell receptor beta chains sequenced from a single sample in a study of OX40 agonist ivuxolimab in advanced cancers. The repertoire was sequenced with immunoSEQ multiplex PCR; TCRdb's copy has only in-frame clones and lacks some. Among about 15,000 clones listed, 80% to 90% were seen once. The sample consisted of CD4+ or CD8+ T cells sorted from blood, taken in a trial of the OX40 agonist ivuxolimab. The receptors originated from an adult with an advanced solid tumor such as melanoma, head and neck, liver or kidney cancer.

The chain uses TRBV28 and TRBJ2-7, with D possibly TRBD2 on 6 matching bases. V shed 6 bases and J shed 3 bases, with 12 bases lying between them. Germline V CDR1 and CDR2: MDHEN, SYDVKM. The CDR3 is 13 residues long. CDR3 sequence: CASSLGGGYEQYF. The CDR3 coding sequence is TGTGCCAGCAGCCTGGGAGGAGGCTACGAGCAGTACTTC.

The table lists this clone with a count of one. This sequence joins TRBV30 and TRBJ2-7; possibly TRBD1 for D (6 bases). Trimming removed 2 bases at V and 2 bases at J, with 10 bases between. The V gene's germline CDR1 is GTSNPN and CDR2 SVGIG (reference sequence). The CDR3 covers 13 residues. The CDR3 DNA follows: TGTGCCTGGAGTAGGACAGCCGCCTACGAGCAGTACTTC. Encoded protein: CAWSRTAAYEQYF.

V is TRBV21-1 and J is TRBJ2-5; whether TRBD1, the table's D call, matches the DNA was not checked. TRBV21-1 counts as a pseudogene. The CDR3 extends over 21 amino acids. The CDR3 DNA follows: TGTGCCAGCAGCAAAGAAGGTAATGAATGCGACAGGGTGATTGGCGGGGAGACCCAGTACTTC. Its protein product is CASSKEGNECDRVIGGETQYF.

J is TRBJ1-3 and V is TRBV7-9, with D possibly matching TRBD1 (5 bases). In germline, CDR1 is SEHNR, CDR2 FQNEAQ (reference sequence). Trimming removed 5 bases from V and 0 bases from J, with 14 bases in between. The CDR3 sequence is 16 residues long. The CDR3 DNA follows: TGTGCCAGCAGCCCTTTGACAGCCAGCTCTGGAAACACCATATATTTT. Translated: CASSPLTASSGNTIYF.

CDR3 coding DNA: TGTGCCAGCAGGGCCCCGGGTAGCTATGGCTACACCTTC. Residues: CASRAPGSYGYTF. The genes are TRBV6-4 and TRBJ1-2; unclear D gene. The V gene's germline CDR1 is MRHNA and CDR2 SNTAGT. The V end was cut by 6 bases, the J end by 4 bases, with 12 bases between. This CDR3 has 13 amino acids.

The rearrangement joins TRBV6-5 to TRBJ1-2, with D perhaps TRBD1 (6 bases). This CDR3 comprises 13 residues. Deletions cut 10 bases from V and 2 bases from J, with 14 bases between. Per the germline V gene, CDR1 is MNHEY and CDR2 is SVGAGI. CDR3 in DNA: TGTGCCACCGTGGGACATCCGAACTATGGCTACACCTTC. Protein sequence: CATVGHPNYGYTF.

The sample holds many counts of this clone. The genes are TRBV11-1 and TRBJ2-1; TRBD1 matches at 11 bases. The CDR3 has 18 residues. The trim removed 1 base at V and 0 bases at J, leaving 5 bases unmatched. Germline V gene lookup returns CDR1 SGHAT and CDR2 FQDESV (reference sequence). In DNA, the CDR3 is TGTGCCAGCAGCTTAGTCTTCGGGACAGGGGGCTCCTACAATGAGCAGTTCTTC. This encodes CASSLVFGTGGSYNEQFF.

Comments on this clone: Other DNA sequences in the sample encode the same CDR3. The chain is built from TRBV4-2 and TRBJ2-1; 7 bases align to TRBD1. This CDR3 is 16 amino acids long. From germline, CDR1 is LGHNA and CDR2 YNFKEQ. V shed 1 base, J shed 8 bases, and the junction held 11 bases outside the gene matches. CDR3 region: CASSQVFQGEIYEQFF. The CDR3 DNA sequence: TGTGCCAGCAGCCAAGTTTTTCAGGGGGAGATCTATGAGCAGTTCTTC.

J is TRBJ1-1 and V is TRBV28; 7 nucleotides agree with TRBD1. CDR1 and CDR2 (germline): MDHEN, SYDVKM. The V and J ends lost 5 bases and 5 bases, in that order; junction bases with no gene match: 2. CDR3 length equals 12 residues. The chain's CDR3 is CASSDRETEAFF. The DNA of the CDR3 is TGTGCCAGCAGTGACAGGGAAACTGAAGCTTTCTTT.

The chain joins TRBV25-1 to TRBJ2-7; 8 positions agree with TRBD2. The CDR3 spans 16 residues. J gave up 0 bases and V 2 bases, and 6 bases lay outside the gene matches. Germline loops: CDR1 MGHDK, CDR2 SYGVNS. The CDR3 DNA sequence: TGTGCCAGCAGTGAACGGGTTAGCGGGGACTCCTACGAGCAGTACTTC. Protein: CASSERVSGDSYEQYF.

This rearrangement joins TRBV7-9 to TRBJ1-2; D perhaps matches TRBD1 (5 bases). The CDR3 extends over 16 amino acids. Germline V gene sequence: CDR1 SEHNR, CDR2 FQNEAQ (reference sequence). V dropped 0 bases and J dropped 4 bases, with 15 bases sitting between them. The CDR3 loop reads CASSLAHRGDVYGYTF. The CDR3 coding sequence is TGTGCCAGCAGCTTAGCGCACCGAGGGGATGTCTATGGCTACACCTTC.

The chain's CDR3 is CASSLPGQGDEQYF. Here the CDR3 DNA reads TGTGCCAGCAGTTTACCGGGACAGGGTGACGAGCAGTACTTC. The chain joins TRBV28 to TRBJ2-7; 9 bases fit TRBD1. V gave up 2 bases and J gave up 5 bases; unmatched junction bases: 4. CDR1 MDHEN and CDR2 SYDVKM come from the germline V gene. The CDR3 contains 14 residues. The variable domain in full, completed from reference TRBV28 and TRBJ2-7, reads DVKVTQSSRYLVKRTGEKVFLECVQDMDHENMFWYRQDPGLGLRLIYFSYDVKMKEKGDIPEGYSVSREKKERFSLILESASTNQTSMYLCASSLPGQGDEQYFGPGTRLTVT.

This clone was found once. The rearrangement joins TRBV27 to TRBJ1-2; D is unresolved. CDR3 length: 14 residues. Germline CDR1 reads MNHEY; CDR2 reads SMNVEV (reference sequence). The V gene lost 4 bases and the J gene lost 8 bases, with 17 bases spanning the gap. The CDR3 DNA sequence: TGTGCCAGCAGTTCGTTGACGGCGTCAGGAGGCTACACCTTC. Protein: CASSSLTASGGYTF.

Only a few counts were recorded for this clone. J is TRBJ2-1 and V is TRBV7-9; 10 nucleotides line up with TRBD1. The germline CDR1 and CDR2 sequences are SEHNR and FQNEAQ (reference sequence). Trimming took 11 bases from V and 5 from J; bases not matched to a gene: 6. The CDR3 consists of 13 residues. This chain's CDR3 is CAAGQGGNNEQFF. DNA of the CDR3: TGTGCCGCCGGACAGGGGGGAAACAATGAGCAGTTCTTC.

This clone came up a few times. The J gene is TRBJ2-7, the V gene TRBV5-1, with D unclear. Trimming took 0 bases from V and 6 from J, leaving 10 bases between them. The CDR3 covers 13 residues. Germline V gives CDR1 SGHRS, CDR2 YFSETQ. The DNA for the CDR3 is TGCGCCAGCAGCTTGGGTTCCCCCCCCGAGCAGTACTTC. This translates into CASSLGSPPEQYF.

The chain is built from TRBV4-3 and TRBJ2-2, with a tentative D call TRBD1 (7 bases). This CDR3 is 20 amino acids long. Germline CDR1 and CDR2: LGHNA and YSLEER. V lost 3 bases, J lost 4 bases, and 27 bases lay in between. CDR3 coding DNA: TGCGCCAGCAGCCAGGGGCCGGGACAGCGAGGCCTGGGGGGCACCGGGGAGCTGTTTTTT. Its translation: CASSQGPGQRGLGGTGELFF.

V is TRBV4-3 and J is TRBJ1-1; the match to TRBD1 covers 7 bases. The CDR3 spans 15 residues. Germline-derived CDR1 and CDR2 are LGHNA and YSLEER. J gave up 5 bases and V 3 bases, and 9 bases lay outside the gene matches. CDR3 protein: CASSHRDRLWTEAFF. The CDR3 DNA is TGCGCCAGCAGCCACCGGGACAGACTTTGGACTGAAGCTTTCTTT.

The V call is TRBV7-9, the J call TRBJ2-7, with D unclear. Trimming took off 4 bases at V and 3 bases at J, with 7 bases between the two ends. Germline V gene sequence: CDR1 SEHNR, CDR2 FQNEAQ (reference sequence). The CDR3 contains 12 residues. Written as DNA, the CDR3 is TGTGCCAGCAGCTCTGGTTACTACGAGCAGTACTTC. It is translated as CASSSGYYEQYF.

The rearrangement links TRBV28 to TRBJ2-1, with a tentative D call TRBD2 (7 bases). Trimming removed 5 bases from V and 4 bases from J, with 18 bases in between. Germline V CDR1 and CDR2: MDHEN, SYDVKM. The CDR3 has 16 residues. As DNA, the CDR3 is TGTGCCAGCAGTCAGCCATTAGGGGGGGCTTACAATGAGCAGTTCTTC. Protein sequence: CASSQPLGGAYNEQFF.

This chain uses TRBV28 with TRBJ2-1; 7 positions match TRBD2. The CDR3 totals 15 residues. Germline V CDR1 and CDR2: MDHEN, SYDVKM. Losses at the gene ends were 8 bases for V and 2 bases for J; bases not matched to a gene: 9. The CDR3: CASETMRETYNEQFF. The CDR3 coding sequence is TGTGCCAGCGAGACCATGCGGGAGACCTACAATGAGCAGTTCTTC.

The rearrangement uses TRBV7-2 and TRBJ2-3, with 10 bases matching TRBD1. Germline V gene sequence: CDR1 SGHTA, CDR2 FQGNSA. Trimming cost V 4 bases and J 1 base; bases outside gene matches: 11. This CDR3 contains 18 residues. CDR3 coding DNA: TGTGCCAGCAGCTCGGACCGGGACAGGGGAAGTGGCACAGATACGCAGTATTTT. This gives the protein CASSSDRDRGSGTDTQYF. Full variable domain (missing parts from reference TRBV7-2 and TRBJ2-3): GAGVSQSPSNKVTEKGKDVELRCDPISGHTALYWYRQSLGQGLEFLIYFQGNSAPDKSGLPSDRFSAERTGGSVSTLTIQRTQQEDSAVYLCASSSDRDRGSGTDTQYFGPGTRLTVL.

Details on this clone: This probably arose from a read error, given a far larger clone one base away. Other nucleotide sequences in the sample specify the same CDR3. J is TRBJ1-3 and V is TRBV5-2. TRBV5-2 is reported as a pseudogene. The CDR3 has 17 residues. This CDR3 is CASSQYGGESSGNTIYF. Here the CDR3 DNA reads TGTGCCAGCAGCCAATACGGTGGTGAGAGCTCTGGAAACACCATATATTTT.

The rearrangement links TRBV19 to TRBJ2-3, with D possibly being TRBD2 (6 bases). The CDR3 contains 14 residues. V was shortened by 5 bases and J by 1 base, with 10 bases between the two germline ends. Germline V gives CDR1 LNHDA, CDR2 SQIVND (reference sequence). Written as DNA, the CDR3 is TGTGCCAGTAGTTGGGGACTCGGCACAGATACGCAGTATTTT. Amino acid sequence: CASSWGLGTDTQYF.

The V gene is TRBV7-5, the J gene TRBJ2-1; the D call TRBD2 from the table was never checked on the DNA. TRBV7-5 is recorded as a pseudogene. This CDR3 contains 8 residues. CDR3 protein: CARIYQFF. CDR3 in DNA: TGTGCCAGGATCTATCAGTTCTTC.

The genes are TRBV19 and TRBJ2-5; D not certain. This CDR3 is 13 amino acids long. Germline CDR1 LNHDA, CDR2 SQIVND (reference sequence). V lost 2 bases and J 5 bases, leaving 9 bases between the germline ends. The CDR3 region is CASSIISGETQYF. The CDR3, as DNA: TGTGCCAGTAGTATAATTTCCGGGGAGACCCAGTACTTC.

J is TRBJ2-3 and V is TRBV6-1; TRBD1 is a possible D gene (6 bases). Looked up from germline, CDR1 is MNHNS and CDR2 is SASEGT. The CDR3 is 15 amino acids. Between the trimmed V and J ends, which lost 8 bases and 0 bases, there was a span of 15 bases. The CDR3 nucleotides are TGTGCCAGCTTCCCCGGACAGTATAGCACAGATACGCAGTATTTT. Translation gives CASFPGQYSTDTQYF.

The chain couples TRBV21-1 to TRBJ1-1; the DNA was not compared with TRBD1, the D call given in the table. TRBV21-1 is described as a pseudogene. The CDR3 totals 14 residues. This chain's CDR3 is CASEYRGLNTEAFF. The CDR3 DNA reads TGTGCCAGCGAGTACAGGGGATTGAACACTGAAGCTTTCTTT.